The 11 T cell receptor beta chains in this list originate from one sample, sequenced in a study of response to subunit inactivated influenza vaccine. TCRdb analysed the RT-PCR reads with MiXCR anew, one entry per CDR3 protein. The sample includes approximately 520,000 distinct CDR3 sequences, about 17% of them seen just once. This specimen was CD4+ T cells sorted from PBMCs, taken around 25 months after vaccination. These receptors were obtained from a man aged 50 to 75 who received an inactivated influenza vaccine.

This clonotype was seen ten or more times. This chain joins TRBV29-1 and TRBJ2-1; D gene ambiguous. CDR3 length: 12 residues. Per the germline V gene, CDR1 is SQVTM and CDR2 is ANQGSEA. The V gene lost 6 bases and the J gene lost 3 bases, with 9 bases spanning the gap. The CDR3: CSVLDGYNEQFF. In DNA form, the CDR3 reads TGCAGCGTCTTAGACGGCTACAATGAGCAGTTCTTC.

The rearrangement uses TRBV11-2 and TRBJ2-1; D is perhaps TRBD2 (6 bases). Trimming removed 3 bases from V and 7 bases from J, with 16 bases in between. CDR3 length: 15 residues. Germline assignment: CDR1 SGHAT and CDR2 FQNNGV. The CDR3 sequence: CASSFRQWGGNEQFF. The CDR3 nucleotides are TGTGCCAGCAGCTTCCGGCAGTGGGGAGGAAATGAGCAGTTCTTC.

This clonotype was picked up many times. The chain links TRBV6-1 to TRBJ1-5; D gene unclear. From germline, CDR1 is MNHNS and CDR2 SASEGT. The CDR3 totals 14 residues. With 2 bases removed from V and 3 bases from J, the gap between germline ends came to 8 bases. In nucleotides, the CDR3 is TGTGCCAGCAGTGAACGAGATACCAATCAGCCCCAGCATTTT. This gives the protein CASSERDTNQPQHF.

Only a few counts were recorded for this clonotype. The chain joins TRBV7-2 to TRBJ2-5; 7 positions match TRBD2. This CDR3 contains 15 residues. J lost 7 bases, V lost 5 bases, and 13 bases had no gene match. Germline CDR1 reads SGHTA; CDR2 reads FQGNSA. Here the CDR3 reads CASSRGDYLGATQYF. CDR3 nucleotides: TGTGCCAGCAGCCGCGGGGACTACCTTGGCGCGACCCAGTACTTC.

The table lists this clonotype with a few counts. Here the CDR3 DNA reads TGTGCCAGCAGCCAAGGAAGGCCCGTTAGCGGGAGGTTTATGTCTCAACTCTACGAGCAGTACTTC. Residues: CASSQGRPVSGRFMSQLYEQYF. This chain connects TRBV4-2 to TRBJ2-7; TRBD2 matches at 10 bases. Germline V CDR1 and CDR2: LGHNA, YNFKEQ. V lost 1 base, J lost 3 bases, and 24 bases stayed unmatched. The CDR3 is 22 amino acids.

The rearrangement joins TRBV24-1 to TRBJ1-1, with D uncertain. CDR3 size: 13 residues. CDR1 is KGHDR, CDR2 SFDVKD, per germline. V lost 7 bases and J lost 2, with 10 bases in between. CDR3 sequence reads: CATRAGRNTEAFF. The CDR3 DNA follows: TGTGCCACCAGGGCCGGGCGTAACACTGAAGCTTTCTTT.

This clonotype was detected a few times. V gene TRBV6-5 combines with J gene TRBJ2-2; no clear D. From germline, CDR1 is MNHEY and CDR2 SVGAGI. Trimming took off 6 bases at V and 2 bases at J, with 10 bases between the two ends. The CDR3 runs to 14 residues. This chain's CDR3 is CASRYLRNTGELFF. For the CDR3, the DNA is TGTGCCAGCAGGTACCTCCGAAACACCGGGGAGCTGTTTTTT.

The chain employs TRBV12-3 or TRBV12-4 and TRBJ1-5; D gene ambiguous. V gave up 7 bases and J gave up 5 bases, with 12 bases separating them. The CDR3 runs to 13 residues. The CDR3 here is CASTARTYQPQHF. The CDR3 DNA sequence: TGTGCCAGCACGGCGCGAACATATCAGCCCCAGCATTTT.

This clonotype was detected only a few times. The chain links TRBV27 to TRBJ2-7; D call uncertain. Germline CDR1 reads MNHEY; CDR2 reads SMNVEV (reference sequence). Deletions cut 1 base from V and 2 bases from J, with 15 bases between. CDR3 size: 16 residues. The CDR3 here is CASSLFGVRSPYEQYF. The CDR3 DNA follows: TGTGCCAGCAGTTTATTCGGTGTCAGGTCTCCCTACGAGCAGTACTTC.

The chain links TRBV30 to TRBJ2-7, with unresolved D. The V gene lost 0 bases and the J gene lost 6 bases, with 12 bases spanning the gap. This CDR3 comprises 13 residues. Germline V lookup: CDR1 GTSNPN, CDR2 SVGIG (reference sequence). The CDR3 DNA is TGTGCCTGGAGTGTACGTCAGGTCCCCGAGCAGTACTTC. Amino acids: CAWSVRQVPEQYF.

The chain uses TRBV12-3 or TRBV12-4 and TRBJ1-1; no clear D gene. Trimming removed 7 bases from V and 0 bases from J, with 12 bases in between. The CDR3 runs to 14 residues. The CDR3 reads CASTRRMMNTEAFF. The CDR3 nucleotides read TGTGCCAGCACCCGACGGATGATGAACACTGAAGCTTTCTTT.